Sequencing of this TCR beta chain was carried out in a study of blood T cells in healthy people across ages. Comments on this clonotype: Its antigen is undetermined.

The second PCR ran about 7 to 12 cycles with a sample-barcoded 5' primer and J-beta primers. TCRdb processed the 5' RACE reads anew with MiXCR; each CDR3 protein has one entry. The sample includes about 750,000 distinct CDR3 sequences, about 53% seen only once; the top ten take 41%. Isolated per sample were at least 6 million PBMCs. Trimming removed 5 bases at V and 0 bases at J, with 18 bases between. This CDR3 has 16 residues. CDR1 DFQATT and CDR2 SNEGSKA come from the germline V gene (reference sequence). General study findings and limits: The study lacked donor CMV status, which possibly confounded expanded clonotype changes. The study found more naive CD4+ cells and higher diversity in long-lived than aged donors. Older individuals had lower TCR beta diversity per million T cells (the decline was roughly linear).

The TCR sequence derives from a man at least 80 years old in good health. Sequencing was carried out using blood. The chain is built from TRBV20-1 and TRBJ2-3; D uncertain. The CDR3 here is CSASPVERSSTDTQYF. In DNA, the CDR3 is TGCAGTGCTTCCCCAGTGGAGAGGTCTAGCACAGATACGCAGTATTTT.